This T cell receptor beta chain derives from a study of blood T cells in healthy people across ages. CDR3 size: 13 residues. Germline V gives CDR1 DFQATT, CDR2 SNEGSKA (reference sequence). With 1 base removed from V and 4 bases from J, the gap between germline ends came to 10 bases. For the second PCR, which ran for roughly 7 to 11 cycles, a sample-barcoded 5' primer and a J-beta primer mix were used. TCRdb reprocessed the 5' RACE reads via MiXCR and lists one record per CDR3 protein. The data contain over a million distinct CDR3 sequences, under 55% of them singletons. The rearrangement links TRBV20-1 to TRBJ2-5, with D perhaps TRBD1 (6 bases). The sequenced sample consisted of blood. The TCR was taken from an older woman in good health. CDR3 bases: TGCAGTGCTAGAGCTACAGGGACAGAGACCCAGTACTTC. It codes for CSARATGTETQYF.